This T cell receptor (beta chain) was found in a study of T-cell memory formation after mild COVID-19. Per germline, CDR1 SGHVS and CDR2 FNYEAQ. The CDR3 covers 14 residues. Trimming took 8 bases from V and 1 from J, leaving 14 bases between them. TCRdb analysed the 5' RACE reads with MiXCR anew, one entry per CDR3 protein. The sample contains a few hundred thousand distinct CDR3 sequences, over 15% of which appear only once. This clonotype was found a few times. Its antigen is still unknown. General study points: CD4+ bias marked clones expanding day 15 to 37, unlike balanced contracting clones. CD4+ contracting clones were mainly CM and EM; CD8+ ones, EMRA.

This chain links TRBV7-6 with TRBJ1-1; D unresolved. This TCR came from a man aged 18 to 29 who had mild COVID-19 (a few samples of this study predate the infection). Cell type and time point are not known. Sequencing input: PBMCs or a T cell subset sorted from them (not recorded which). For the CDR3, the DNA is TGTGCCAGCGGTCGCTTTGAAAAGAACACTGAAGCTTTCTTT. Protein sequence: CASGRFEKNTEAFF.